Following are 29 T cell receptor beta chains from one sample sequenced in a study of CD8+ T cells in alopecia areata. RNA extraction and reverse transcription yielded cDNA as sequencing template. Only in-frame clones appear in the TCRdb table, and some are missing; sequencing was by immunoSEQ multiplex PCR. The sample contains 250,000 or so clones, none of them singletons. After pooling, cutaneous lymph node cells were sorted with CD4, CD8alpha, NKG2D, NKG2ACE and other markers. The sequencing sample was made of CD4+ T cells sorted from a lymph node. Receptors originate from a C3H/HeJ mouse with alopecia areata. The strain bears MHC haplotype H2-k.

On this clone itself: Germline and genes: mouse. The read comes to an end 4 residues before the CDR3 does, leaving the germline J gene to fill in the end. The chain links TRBV19 to TRBJ2-1; TRBD1 matches at 9 bases. Trimming took 0 bases from V and 3 from J; bases not matched to a gene: 4. The CDR3 loop spans 16 amino acids. Germline assignment: CDR1 FNHDT and CDR2 SITEND (reference sequence). The CDR3 region is CASSIGDREFYAEQFF. CDR3 bases read: TGTGCCAGCAGTATAGGGGACAGGGAGTTCTATGCT. Based on the CDR3 plus reference TRBV19 and TRBJ2-1, the full variable domain is GGIITQTPKFLIGQEGQKLTLKCQQNFNHDTMYWYRQDSGKGLRLIYYSITENDLQKGDLSEGYDASREKKSSFSLTVTSAQKNEMAVFLCASSIGDREFYAEQFFGPGTRLTVL.

Regarding this clone: Gene names and germline refer to mouse. Read sequence stops 4 residues before the CDR3 end, and the germline J gene provides the missing end. This chain connects TRBV13-1 to TRBJ2-4; 10 bases map to TRBD1. Germline V CDR1 and CDR2: NSHNY, SYGAGN. This CDR3 is 14 amino acids long. This CDR3 reads CASSEPGQGNTLYF. The sequenced CDR3 bases are TGTGCCAGCAGTGAACCGGGACAGGGGAAC.

This clone has just a few counts. The gene symbols are mouse symbols. The read comes to an end 4 residues before the CDR3 does, leaving the germline J gene to fill in the end. The J gene is TRBJ2-5, the V gene TRBV17; 8 positions agree with TRBD2. CDR1 is MNHDT and CDR2 is YYDKIL in the germline V gene. The junction had 8 bases not matched to a gene; V was cut back by 2 bases and J by 1 base. This CDR3 comprises 17 residues. The sequenced part of the CDR3 DNA is TGTGCTAGCAGTAGAAATCTTTTACTGGGGGACCAAGAC. Translating it yields CASSRNLLLGDQD. The complete CDR3 reads CASSRNLLLGDQDTQYF.

Concerning this clone itself: Gene names follow the mouse nomenclature. Read sequence stops 4 residues before the CDR3 end, and the germline J gene provides the missing end. At the DNA level, this CDR3 is encoded by other sequences in the same sample as well. The chain carries TRBV1 and TRBJ2-1, with TRBD2 identical over 7 bases. CDR1 and CDR2 from the germline V gene are NSQYPW and LRSPGD (reference sequence). The CDR3 length is 12 residues. CDR3 amino acids: CTCSATGAEQFF. Incomplete CDR3 DNA: TGCACCTGCAGTGCGACTGGGGCT. The complete variable domain, with remaining parts taken from reference TRBV1 and TRBJ2-1, reads VTLLEQNPRWRLVPRGQAVNLRCILKNSQYPWMSWYQQDLQKQLQWLFTLRSPGDKEVKSLPGADYLATRVTDTELRLQVANMSQGRTLYCTCSATGAEQFFGPGTRLTVL.

This clone has just a few counts. The genes are named according to mouse. The read gets to within 4 residues of the CDR3 end, and the germline J gene fills in the rest. The chain couples TRBV5 to TRBJ2-3; possibly TRBD1 for D (5 bases). Germline V gene sequence: CDR1 LGHNA, CDR2 YNLKQL (reference sequence). V lost 4 bases, J lost 2 bases, and 13 bases lay in between. CDR3 length equals 15 residues. The chain's CDR3 is CASSPPRTNAETLYF. The CDR3 bases that were read are TGTGCCAGCAGCCCGCCGAGGACAAATGCAGAA.

Remarks on this clone: Gene labels here are mouse ones. The sequenced fragment ends 4 residues before the CDR3 boundary, so the rest is inferred from the germline J gene. The genes are TRBV13-1 and TRBJ1-1, with a tentative D call TRBD1 (5 bases). Germline CDR1 and CDR2: NSHNY and SYGAGN. This CDR3 has 11 residues. Incomplete CDR3 DNA: TGTGCCAGCAGTGAAGGGGTA. This translates into CASSEGV. The complete CDR3 sequence is CASSEGVEVFF.

Points on this clone: Gene names and germline refer to mouse. This chain's CDR3 is CASGQAGENTLYF. The DNA read from the CDR3 is TGTGCCAGCGGTCAGGCAGGTGAAAAC. The chain has TRBV13-2 and TRBJ2-4; unclear D gene. The CDR3 end lies 4 residues beyond the end of the read and is filled in from the germline J gene. The CDR3 length is 13 residues. Germline loops: CDR1 NNHNN, CDR2 SYGAGS (reference sequence).

Of note for this clone: The gene names given are mouse names. The read stops 4 residues short of the end of the CDR3; the missing end is completed from the germline J gene. The identical CDR3 is also encoded by other nucleotide sequences in the sample. J is TRBJ2-1 and V is TRBV1, with 8 bases aligning to TRBD1. Trimming removed 0 bases from V and 6 bases from J; junction bases left unmatched: 1. CDR1 is NSQYPW and CDR2 is LRSPGD in the germline V gene (reference sequence). CDR3 size: 14 residues. CDR3 DNA, as far as it was read: TGCACCTGCAGTGCAGACAGGGGGCGTGCT. As protein: CTCSADRGRA. The complete CDR3 reads CTCSADRGRAEQFF.

This clone was picked up a small number of times. Mouse germline and gene names are used. With the read ending 4 residues before the CDR3 end, the germline J gene is used to fill in that end. The gene calls are TRBV31 and TRBJ2-2, with D tentatively TRBD1 (5 bases). Trimming took 4 bases from V and 2 from J, leaving 11 bases between them. The CDR3 covers 14 residues. Germline CDR1 reads GKSSPN; CDR2 reads SITVG. The sequenced CDR3 bases are TGTGCCTGGAATCCAGGGAGGAACACCGGG. Its protein product is CAWNPGRNTG. The CDR3 as a whole reads CAWNPGRNTGQLYF.

This clone has a handful of counts. All gene names here are mouse names. The DNA ends 4 residues before the CDR3 does, and the rest of the CDR3 is filled in from the germline J gene. The chain carries TRBV13-1 and TRBJ2-5; D gene uncertain. CDR1 and CDR2 from the germline V gene are NSHNY and SYGAGN. The CDR3 length is 13 residues. CDR3 DNA, as far as it was read: TGTGCCAGCAGTGATGCCACAAAAGAC. Translated, it gives CASSDATKD. The full-length CDR3 reads as CASSDATKDTQYF.

Concerning this clone: These gene names are mouse names. The read comes to an end 4 residues before the CDR3 does, leaving the germline J gene to fill in the end. This sequence joins TRBV1 and TRBJ2-4; 7 bases are shared with TRBD2. With V trimmed by 0 bases and J by 0 bases, 3 bases remained unmatched. This CDR3 comprises 16 residues. Per the germline V gene, CDR1 is NSQYPW and CDR2 is LRSPGD (reference sequence). The CDR3 bases that were read are TGCACCTGCAGTGCAGATTCTGGGGGTAGTCAAAAC. Protein sequence: CTCSADSGGSQN. The entire CDR3 is CTCSADSGGSQNTLYF.

This clone was recorded a few times. The genes and germline here are from mouse. The CDR3 end lies 4 residues beyond the end of the read and is filled in from the germline J gene. The chain combines TRBV13-3 with TRBJ2-1, with 8 nucleotides matching TRBD2. Germline V gene sequence: CDR1 NNHDY, CDR2 SYVADS. Germline trimming cut 5 bases from V and 3 bases from J; bases unmatched to any gene: 4. The length of the CDR3 is 14 residues. The CDR3 bases that were read are TGTGCCAGCAGGCCGGGACTGGCCTATGCT. Translation: CASRPGLAYA. The whole CDR3 protein is CASRPGLAYAEQFF.

As concerns this clone: Gene labels here are mouse ones. Read sequence stops 4 residues before the CDR3 end, and the germline J gene provides the missing end. The sample has other DNA sequences that encode this CDR3 too. V is TRBV13-1 and J is TRBJ2-3; TRBD2 matches 7 bases. The CDR3 runs 16 residues. Germline V lookup: CDR1 NSHNY, CDR2 SYGAGN. The V gene end was trimmed by 1 base and the J gene end by 0 bases; junction bases not matched to a gene: 5. CDR3 bases read: TGTGCCAGCAGTGATTCTGGGGGTACTAGTGCAGAA. Amino acids: CASSDSGGTSAE. The full CDR3 sequence reads CASSDSGGTSAETLYF.

On this clone: Genes and germline come from the mouse. The observed sequence ends 3 residues before the CDR3 terminus, with the missing tail filled in from the germline J gene. Different DNA sequences within this sample yield the same CDR3. The chain employs TRBV13-1 and TRBJ1-6, with D uncertain. TRBJ1-6 is an ORF, and what it does is uncertain. Germline assignment: CDR1 NSHNY and CDR2 SYGAGN. V lost 1 base to trimming and J lost 7 bases, with 3 bases between them. This CDR3 is built from 12 residues. CDR3 in amino acids: CASSDQNSPLYF. Incomplete CDR3 DNA: TGTGCCAGCAGTGATCAGAATTCGCCC.

The table lists this clone with a few counts. Germline and genes: mouse. CDR3 residues: CASSEVGVTEVFF. The covered CDR3 bases are TGTGCCAGCAGTGAAGTGGGGGTCACA. The genes are TRBV13-1 and TRBJ1-1, with TRBD1 as a possible D gene (5 bases). The read falls 4 residues short of the CDR3 end, and the missing part is taken from the germline J gene. The germline V gene has CDR1 NSHNY and CDR2 SYGAGN. With 2 bases removed from V and 4 bases from J, the gap between germline ends came to 9 bases. The CDR3 totals 13 residues.

Turning to this clone: Germline and genes: mouse. The read ends 4 residues shy of where the CDR3 ends; the end is completed using the germline J gene. V usage is TRBV19 and J usage is TRBJ2-3; 9 bases agree with TRBD1. Germline CDR1 and CDR2: FNHDT and SITEND (reference sequence). The CDR3 runs 15 residues. J lost 0 bases, V lost 6 bases, and 5 bases had no gene match. The DNA read from the CDR3 is TGTGCCAGCAAATCACAGGGGGCTAGTGCAGAA. The encoded protein is CASKSQGASAE. The full-length CDR3 reads as CASKSQGASAETLYF. Full variable domain (missing parts from reference TRBV19 and TRBJ2-3): GGIITQTPKFLIGQEGQKLTLKCQQNFNHDTMYWYRQDSGKGLRLIYYSITENDLQKGDLSEGYDASREKKSSFSLTVTSAQKNEMAVFLCASKSQGASAETLYFGSGTRLTVL.

As to this clone: Mouse gene names and germline throughout. Read sequence stops 4 residues before the CDR3 end, and the germline J gene provides the missing end. This chain joins TRBV1 and TRBJ2-1; 7 nucleotides agree with TRBD2. CDR1 NSQYPW and CDR2 LRSPGD come from the germline V gene (reference sequence). J gave up 4 bases and V 4 bases, and 1 base lay outside the gene matches. This CDR3 has 13 amino acids. CDR3 region: CTCSETGYAEQFF. The CDR3 DNA, read in part, is TGCACCTGCAGTGAGACTGGGTATGCT.

Only a few counts were recorded for this clone. The genes and germline here are from mouse. The observed sequence ends 4 residues before the CDR3 terminus, with the missing tail filled in from the germline J gene. The chain employs TRBV13-1 and TRBJ2-7; maybe TRBD2 (6 bases). V lost 1 base and J 0 bases, leaving 11 bases between the germline ends. CDR1 and CDR2 from the germline V gene are NSHNY and SYGAGN. The CDR3 is made up of 15 amino acids. CDR3 in amino acids: CASSDHWASSYEQYF. Partial CDR3 DNA: TGTGCCAGCAGTGATCACTGGGCGAGCTCCTAT.

Of note for this clone: The genes are named according to mouse. The CDR3 is cut off 4 residues early in the read; its end comes from the germline J gene. J is TRBJ2-1 and V is TRBV17; TRBD1 agrees at 7 bases. Unmatched junction bases numbered 7, after V lost 5 bases and J lost 3 bases. This CDR3 contains 15 residues. Germline V gene data show CDR1 as MNHDT and CDR2 as YYDKIL. The CDR3 loop reads CASSGPRDSYAEQFF. The part of the CDR3 DNA that was read is TGTGCTAGCAGTGGGCCTCGGGACAGCTATGCT.

This clone occurred a few times. Here the gene names and germline are mouse. The CDR3 extends 4 residues past the end of the read, so its final part is completed from the germline J gene. The chain employs TRBV12-1 and TRBJ2-3, with D perhaps matching TRBD2 (6 bases). Germline-derived CDR1 and CDR2 are SGHSN and HYEKVE. This CDR3 comprises 15 residues. V shed 0 bases and J shed 0 bases, with 9 bases lying between them. CDR3 amino acids: CASSLVGTSAETLYF. The covered CDR3 bases are TGTGCCAGCTCTCTCGTGGGGACTAGTGCAGAA.

This clone was seen only a few times. The genes are named according to mouse. Coverage ceases 4 residues before the CDR3 finishes, and the germline J gene fills in the end. The chain has TRBV31 and TRBJ2-7; 7 bases line up with TRBD2. V lost 4 bases and J lost 0; bases outside the gene matches: 3. Germline CDR1 reads GKSSPN; CDR2 reads SITVG. This CDR3 comprises 13 residues. Partial CDR3 DNA: TGTGCCTGGACGGCTGGGGGCTCCTAT. Its translation is CAWTAGGSY. From start to end, the CDR3 is CAWTAGGSYEQYF. The whole variable domain, remainder taken from reference TRBV31 and TRBJ2-7, is AQTIHQWPVAEIKAVGSPLSLGCTIKGKSSPNLYWYWQATGGTLQQLFYSITVGQVESVVQLNLSASRPKDDQFILSTEKLLLSHSGFYLCAWTAGGSYEQYFGPGTRLTVL.

With regard to this clone: Germline and genes: mouse. The missing CDR3 end, 4 residues past where the read stops, is filled in from the germline J gene. The chain has TRBV13-2 and TRBJ2-5, with TRBD2 matching 8 bases. The CDR3 is made up of 14 amino acids. The germline V gene encodes CDR1 NNHNN and CDR2 SYGAGS (reference sequence). The covered CDR3 bases are TGTGCCAGCGGTGATAACTGGGGGAAAGAC. As protein: CASGDNWGKD. The entire CDR3 protein is CASGDNWGKDTQYF.

This clone was observed a few times. Genes and germline come from the mouse. The CDR3 extends 4 residues past the end of the read, so its final part is completed from the germline J gene. Other nucleotide sequences from this sample produce the same CDR3. The genes are TRBV13-2 and TRBJ2-7; 13 bases line up with TRBD2. The CDR3 length is 14 residues. The V gene's germline CDR1 is NNHNN and CDR2 SYGAGS (reference sequence). CDR3 residues: CASGEGTGGDEQYF. The DNA read from the CDR3 is TGTGCCAGCGGAGAGGGGACTGGGGGGGAT.

Concerning this clone: The gene symbols are mouse symbols. Read data end 4 residues before the CDR3 end; the end is taken from the germline J gene. Other DNA sequences in the same sample also yield this CDR3. V is TRBV1 and J is TRBJ2-7, with a weak D call TRBD1 (6 bases). Trimming removed 0 bases at V and 3 bases at J, with 9 bases between. The CDR3 contains 14 residues. The germline gives CDR1 NSQYPW, CDR2 LRSPGD (reference sequence). CDR3 region: CTCSADRDNYEQYF. The sequenced part of the CDR3 DNA is TGCACCTGCAGTGCAGATCGGGACAACTAT.

Many counts were recorded for this clone. Here the gene names and germline are mouse. The read falls 4 residues short of the CDR3 end, and the missing part is taken from the germline J gene. V gene TRBV17 combines with J gene TRBJ2-2; 7 bases line up with TRBD2. CDR1 and CDR2 from the germline V gene are MNHDT and YYDKIL. The CDR3 has 16 residues. V was pared by 6 bases and J by 0 bases, with 7 bases of the junction left unmatched. Partial CDR3 DNA: TGTGCTAGCAGGACGGACTGGACCGCAAACACCGGG. Protein sequence: CASRTDWTANTG. The CDR3 as a whole reads CASRTDWTANTGQLYF.

Points on this clone: The genes are named according to mouse. The read is 4 residues too short to cover the CDR3 end, so that end is filled in from the germline J gene. V usage is TRBV14 and J usage is TRBJ2-5; perhaps TRBD1 as D (6 bases). The germline gives CDR1 SGHDT, CDR2 FRDEAV. The CDR3 length is 13 residues. The sequenced part of the CDR3 DNA is TGTGCCAGCAGTCGAGAAGGGGGAGAC. Translation gives CASSREGGD. The entire CDR3 is CASSREGGDTQYF.

A word on this clone: Here the gene names and germline are mouse. This sample includes further DNA sequences coding for the same CDR3. The CDR3 DNA, read in part, is TGTGCCAGCGGTGATGGGACTGGGGGGGAT. It translates to CASGDGTGGD. The full-length CDR3 reads as CASGDGTGGDEQYF. The J gene is TRBJ2-7, the V gene TRBV13-2; 12 bases are a match to TRBD2. The CDR3 extends 4 residues past the end of the read, so its final part is completed from the germline J gene. The CDR3 is 14 residues long. CDR1 is NNHNN, CDR2 SYGAGS, per germline (reference sequence).

This clone was picked up a small number of times. Mouse gene names and germline throughout. The CDR3 DNA, read in part, is TGTGCCAGCCGCAGGGCGATCCAAGAC. It yields the protein CASRRAIQD. The full CDR3 sequence reads CASRRAIQDTQYF. V gene TRBV13-3 combines with J gene TRBJ2-5; maybe TRBD1 (5 bases). The read is 4 residues too short to cover the CDR3 end, so that end is filled in from the germline J gene. Trimming removed 7 bases from V and 2 bases from J, with 11 bases in between. The CDR3 has 13 residues. Germline V gene sequence: CDR1 NNHDY, CDR2 SYVADS. Based on the CDR3 plus reference TRBV13-3 and TRBJ2-5, the full variable domain is EAAVTQSPRSKVAVTGGKVTLSCHQTNNHDYMYWYRQDTGHGLRLIHYSYVADSTEKGDIPDGYKASRPSQENFSLILELASLSQTAVYFCASRRAIQDTQYFGPGTRLLVL.

As for this clone: The genes and germline here are from mouse. The sequence runs out 4 residues before the end of the CDR3; the remainder is reconstructed from the germline J gene. The gene calls are TRBV13-2 and TRBJ1-2, with D hard to call. Germline loops: CDR1 NNHNN, CDR2 SYGAGS (reference sequence). This CDR3 is 14 amino acids long. The V and J ends lost 0 bases and 1 base respectively, with 7 bases between them. The CDR3 DNA, read in part, is TGTGCCAGCGGTGATGCCAGCCTAAACTCC. As protein: CASGDASLNS. The entire CDR3 is CASGDASLNSDYTF.